Each of the 13 T cell receptor beta chains below was sequenced from the same sample in a study of blood T cell repertoires in COVID-19. Produced via immunoSEQ multiplex PCR; TCRdb's table is partial and in-frame only. Of 130,000 to 150,000 clones listed, 84% are singletons. Material for sequencing was PBMCs or T cells enriched from blood (not recorded which). The receptors stem from a woman aged 45-65 years who had been exposed to COVID-19.

The genes are TRBV21-1 and TRBJ2-7; TRBD2 is the table's D call and was not checked against the DNA. TRBV21-1 is deemed a pseudogene. This CDR3 contains 12 residues. CDR3 protein: CASSSKSYEQYF. The CDR3 DNA reads as TGTGCCAGCAGCTCAAAGAGCTACGAGCAGTACTTC.

The chain links TRBV10-3 to TRBJ1-2; TRBD1 is a possible D gene (5 bases). This CDR3 contains 14 residues. Trimming shortened V by 4 bases and J by 6 bases, and 15 bases separated the two germline ends. Per germline, CDR1 ENHRY and CDR2 SYGVKD. DNA for the CDR3: TGTGCCATCAGTGGACGAGGGGAGGTAGATGGCTACACCTTC. Protein: CAISGRGEVDGYTF.

This clone was detected only once. One junction end does not reproduce the germline sequence, and a read error may be involved. This rearrangement joins TRBV7-7 to TRBJ2-7, with D possibly TRBD2 on 6 matching bases. The CDR3 has 13 residues. In germline, CDR1 is SSHAT, CDR2 FNYEAQ (reference sequence). The CDR3 loop reads CASSRGSGYEQYF. CDR3 in DNA: TGTGCTAGCAGCCGTGGTAGCGGTTACGAGCAGTACTTC. The complete variable domain, with remaining parts taken from reference TRBV7-7 and TRBJ2-7, reads GAGVSQSPRYKVTKRGQDVTLRCDPISSHATLYWYQQALGQGPEFLTYFNYEAQPDKSGLPSDRFSAERPEGSISTLTIQRTEQRDSAMYRCASSRGSGYEQYFGPGTRLTVT.

V usage is TRBV10-2 and J usage is TRBJ2-1; 11 positions agree with TRBD2. CDR1 and CDR2 (germline): WSHSY, SAAADI. Trimming cost V 4 bases and J 0 bases; bases outside gene matches: 11. This CDR3 region has 19 residues. CDR3 bases: TGCGCCAGCAGTGCATATAGCGGGAGGGCCGCAAGCTCCTACAATGAGCAGTTCTTC. Translating gives CASSAYSGRAASSYNEQFF.

The chain combines TRBV24-1 with TRBJ1-4; D remains unclear. The CDR3 is 18 residues long. Germline-derived CDR1 and CDR2 are KGHDR and SFDVKD. V was clipped by 7 bases and J by 0 bases, with 20 bases between them. The CDR3 region has the DNA TGTGCCACCAGACCTTCCGGGGTGCCAACCGCAACTAATGAAAAACTGTTTTTT. As protein: CATRPSGVPTATNEKLFF.

This chain uses TRBV4-2 with TRBJ1-2; tentatively, D is TRBD1 (6 bases). The CDR3 runs 15 residues. Germline lookup yields CDR1 LGHNA and CDR2 YNFKEQ. Trimming removed 0 bases from V and 4 bases from J, with 12 bases in between. CDR3 protein: CASSQDRGGGYGYTF. The CDR3 DNA is TGTGCCAGCAGCCAAGATCGAGGGGGGGGCTATGGCTACACCTTC.

This clone occurred once. This chain joins TRBV9 and TRBJ2-5; 9 positions match TRBD2. This CDR3 is 17 amino acids long. J lost 0 bases, V lost 0 bases, and 6 bases had no gene match. CDR1 SGDLS and CDR2 YYNGEE come from the germline V gene. This CDR3 is CASSVGLSGSHQETQYF. The CDR3 region has the DNA TGTGCCAGCAGCGTAGGTCTTAGCGGGAGCCACCAAGAGACCCAGTACTTC.

The CDR3 sequence is CASSVEAGEQYF. In DNA form, the CDR3 reads TGTGCCAGCAGCGTAGAGGCGGGGGAGCAGTACTTC. This chain uses TRBV9 with TRBJ2-7, with D possibly being TRBD2 (6 bases). Trimming took 0 bases from V and 7 from J, leaving 8 bases between them. This CDR3 spans 12 amino acids. Per the germline V gene, CDR1 is SGDLS and CDR2 is YYNGEE. Combining the CDR3 with reference TRBV9 and TRBJ2-7 gives the whole variable domain DSGVTQTPKHLITATGQRVTLRCSPRSGDLSVYWYQQSLDQGLQFLIQYYNGEERAKGNILERFSAQQFPDLHSELNLSSLELGDSALYFCASSVEAGEQYFGPGTRLTVT.

This chain connects TRBV7-8 to TRBJ1-4, with TRBD1 matching 7 bases. The CDR3 is 15 residues long. Germline assignment: CDR1 SGHVS and CDR2 FQNEAQ. V shed 6 bases, J shed 8 bases, and the junction held 12 bases outside the gene matches. CDR3 in amino acids: CASSSTDRPGEKLFF. In DNA form, the CDR3 reads TGTGCCAGCAGTTCTACGGACAGGCCGGGGGAAAAACTGTTTTTT.

About this clone: The junction departs from germline at one end; a sequencing error may be responsible. V gene TRBV7-2 combines with J gene TRBJ1-1, with D possibly TRBD1 on 5 matching bases. The germline gives CDR1 SGHTA, CDR2 FQGNSA. The CDR3 has 14 amino acids. The CDR3: CATSRRGMNTEAFF. CDR3 coding DNA: TGTGCCACCAGCAGGAGGGGCATGAACACTGAAGCTTTCTTT. Full variable domain (missing parts from reference TRBV7-2 and TRBJ1-1): GAGVSQSPSNKVTEKGKDVELRCDPISGHTALYWYRQSLGQGLEFLIYFQGNSAPDKSGLPSDRFSAERTGGSVSTLTIQRTQQEDSAVYLCATSRRGMNTEAFFGQGTRLTVV.

The chain couples TRBV5-6 to TRBJ2-1; the match to TRBD2 covers 9 bases. The CDR3 contains 14 residues. Germline V gene lookup returns CDR1 SGHDT and CDR2 YYEEEE. Germline trimming cut 7 bases from V and 4 bases from J; bases unmatched to any gene: 6. The CDR3 nucleotides are TGTGCCAGCGCCGCGGGGGGGCCGTACAATGAGCAGTTCTTC. Protein: CASAAGGPYNEQFF.

The chain employs TRBV2 and TRBJ1-5; a possible D gene is TRBD1 (5 bases). CDR1 is SNHLY and CDR2 is FYNNEI in the germline V gene. The CDR3 spans 15 residues. The V end was cut by 2 bases, the J end by 2 bases, with 10 bases between. The CDR3 protein is CASSEWQGGNQPQHF. The CDR3 DNA follows: TGTGCCAGCAGTGAATGGCAGGGTGGCAATCAGCCCCAGCATTTT.

This chain connects TRBV5-4 to TRBJ2-1, with 8 bases fitting TRBD2. This CDR3 comprises 18 residues. The V gene's germline CDR1 is SGHNT and CDR2 YYREEE (reference sequence). V was pared by 1 base and J by 1 base, with 10 bases of the junction left unmatched. The CDR3 bases are TGTGCCAGCAGCTTGAATCGGGGGGGGTTCAGTTCCTACAATGAGCAGTTCTTC. Amino acid sequence: CASSLNRGGFSSYNEQFF.